A selection of T cell receptor beta chains follows, all from one sample in a study of blood T cell repertoires in COVID-19. Sequenced by immunoSEQ multiplex PCR; TCRdb stores in-frame clones only, minus some. This table holds roughly 430,000 clones, roughly 90% found once. Specimen: PBMCs or T cells enriched from blood (not recorded which). The receptors were sampled from a woman aged 40 to 49 with acute COVID-19. Both conserved end residues are part of each CDR3. A D gene is named only where the DNA matches it firmly. Clone size is not always given. Where it is, it says once, few, many or a class for expanded clones.

V: TRBV7-2
D: .
size: .
J: TRBJ1-2
DNA: TGTGCCAGCAGCTTAGGGAGTTCGAACTATGGCTACACCTTC
CDR3: CASSLGSSNYGYTF

V: TRBV30
D: TRBD1
size: .
J: TRBJ1-6
DNA: TGTGCCTGGAGACTAGGGGGGACAGGGGCTTCACCCCTCCACTTT
CDR3: CAWRLGGTGASPLHF

V: TRBV5-8
D: .
size: .
J: TRBJ2-3
DNA: TGTGCCAGCAGCTTGGCGGAGTGGGCAGATACGCAGTATTTT
CDR3: CASSLAEWADTQYF

V: TRBV5-4
D: .
size: .
J: TRBJ1-5
DNA: TGTGCCGGCAGCACGTCGGGGGGGAATCAGCCCCAGCATTTT
CDR3: CAGSTSGGNQPQHF

V: TRBV2
D: .
size: once
J: TRBJ1-6
DNA: TGTGCCAGCAGTGAAGCGCTATTGGAGGCCGCACCCCTCCACTTT
CDR3: CASSEALLEAAPLHF

V: TRBV12-3/TRBV12-4
D: .
size: once
J: TRBJ2-7
DNA: TGTGCCAGCAGTCGTCAGGGCTACGAGCAGTACTTC
CDR3: CASSRQGYEQYF

V: TRBV2
D: TRBD1
size: .
J: TRBJ1-2
DNA: TGTGCCAGCAGTGAATTACAGGGGGCCTATGGCTACACCTTC
CDR3: CASSELQGAYGYTF

V: TRBV11-3
D: TRBD1
size: .
J: TRBJ1-2
DNA: TGTGCCAGCAGCTTAGCAGGGGGCTATGGCTACACCTTC
CDR3: CASSLAGGYGYTF

V: TRBV24-1
D: TRBD2
size: .
J: TRBJ2-1
DNA: TGTGCCACCAGGTGGAGACTAGCGGGGGTATATAATGAGCAGTTCTTC
CDR3: CATRWRLAGVYNEQFF

V: TRBV2
D: .
size: .
J: TRBJ2-2
DNA: TGTGCCAGCAGCACGACAGGGAGGTCGGGGGAGCTGTTTTTT
CDR3: CASSTTGRSGELFF

V: TRBV7-9
D: .
size: .
J: TRBJ2-3
DNA: TGTGCCAGCAGCCCGCCCGCAGGGGTCACAGATACGCAGTATTTT
CDR3: CASSPPAGVTDTQYF

V: TRBV2
D: TRBD1
size: .
J: TRBJ2-1
DNA: TGTGCCAGCAGAAGGGGACAGAGAACATACAATGAGCAGTTCTTC
CDR3: CASRRGQRTYNEQFF

V: TRBV6-5
D: TRBD1
size: .
J: TRBJ2-7
DNA: TGTGCCAGCAGTAGGGACAGGGGCCCTACCTACGAGCAGTACTTC
CDR3: CASSRDRGPTYEQYF

V: TRBV19
D: .
size: .
J: TRBJ1-3
DNA: TGTGCCAGTAACCCGGCAGGCCTCTCTGGAAACACCATATATTTT
CDR3: CASNPAGLSGNTIYF

V: TRBV4-2
D: .
size: .
J: TRBJ2-7
DNA: TGTGCCAGCAGCCCCACCCCAGGGGTCGGCTACGAGCAGTACTTC
CDR3: CASSPTPGVGYEQYF

V: TRBV14
D: TRBD1
size: few
J: TRBJ1-2
DNA: TGTGCCAGCAGCCAAGGGACAGGTCTTACCTATGGCTACACCTTC
CDR3: CASSQGTGLTYGYTF

V: TRBV6-9
D: TRBD1
size: .
J: TRBJ1-4
DNA: TGTGCCAGCAGTTATCTTGGGACAGGGAGGGGTGAAAAACTGTTTTTT
CDR3: CASSYLGTGRGEKLFF

V: TRBV19
D: TRBD2
size: .
J: TRBJ2-1
DNA: TGTGCCAGTAGTTTAAGCGGGGGTGGGAATGAGCAGTTCTTC
CDR3: CASSLSGGGNEQFF

V: TRBV7-9
D: .
size: .
J: TRBJ2-5
DNA: TGTGCCAGCAGCGGTTTGGATCGGGTCTCAACTTATAGAGAGACCCAGTACTTC
CDR3: CASSGLDRVSTYRETQYF

V: TRBV9
D: .
size: .
J: TRBJ1-1
DNA: TGTGCCAGCAGCGTAGCTGGGGAGAATGAAGCTTTCTTT
CDR3: CASSVAGENEAFF

V: TRBV5-1
D: TRBD2
size: .
J: TRBJ2-7
DNA: TGCGCCAGCAGCGAGGGGACTAGCGGGGGGTACTACGAGCAGTACTTC
CDR3: CASSEGTSGGYYEQYF

V: TRBV24-1
D: .
size: .
J: TRBJ1-5
DNA: TGTGCCAGCTCAAATGCGGGCGGCAATCAGCCCCAGCATTTT
CDR3: CASSNAGGNQPQHF

V: TRBV12-3/TRBV12-4
D: .
size: .
J: TRBJ1-1
DNA: TGTGCCAGCAGAAACGGGGCTGAAGCTTTCTTT
CDR3: CASRNGAEAFF

V: TRBV11-2
D: .
size: .
J: TRBJ1-1
DNA: TGTGCCAGCAGCTCAGGACGGACTCACACTGAAGCTTTCTTT
CDR3: CASSSGRTHTEAFF

V: TRBV30
D: TRBD2
size: .
J: TRBJ2-1
DNA: TGTGCCTGGAGTCCGGGACTAGCGGGGGGGAGCTCCTACAATGAGCAGTTCTTC
CDR3: CAWSPGLAGGSSYNEQFF

V: TRBV9
D: .
size: .
J: TRBJ1-3
DNA: TGTGCCAGCAGCGCCCGACACGGGGAGGGGGACACCATATATTTT
CDR3: CASSARHGEGDTIYF

V: TRBV5-8
D: .
size: .
J: TRBJ2-1
DNA: TGTGCCGGAAGAATCGCGGTCTGGAATGAGCAGTTCTTC
CDR3: CAGRIAVWNEQFF

V: TRBV25-1
D: TRBD1
size: .
J: TRBJ1-6
DNA: TGTGCCAGCAGTGGGGGGACAGGCTATAATTCACCCCTCCACTTT
CDR3: CASSGGTGYNSPLHF

V: TRBV6-5
D: TRBD1
size: .
J: TRBJ1-1
DNA: TGTGCCAGCTACCGGGACAGGGGGGCTGAAGCTTTCTTT
CDR3: CASYRDRGAEAFF

V: TRBV6-2/TRBV6-3
D: TRBD1
size: .
J: TRBJ1-2
DNA: TGTGCCAGCAGCCCTACACCCAGACGACAGGGTACTGGCTACACCTTC
CDR3: CASSPTPRRQGTGYTF

V: TRBV18
D: .
size: .
J: TRBJ1-1
DNA: TGTGCCAGCTCACCTCTTTCAGTGAACACTGAAGCTTTCTTT
CDR3: CASSPLSVNTEAFF

V: TRBV6-5
D: TRBD1
size: .
J: TRBJ1-5
DNA: TGTGCCAGCATGACAGGGGGCCAGCCCCAGCATTTT
CDR3: CASMTGGQPQHF

V: TRBV10-2
D: .
size: .
J: TRBJ1-1
DNA: TGCGCCAGCAGTGACAGGGAATACACTGAAGCTTTCTTT
CDR3: CASSDREYTEAFF

V: TRBV29-1
D: TRBD2
size: .
J: TRBJ2-7
DNA: TGCAGCGTGTCTAGCGGGCCTGAGCAGTACTTC
CDR3: CSVSSGPEQYF

V: TRBV19
D: .
size: .
J: TRBJ1-5
DNA: TGTGCCAGTAGTATGCCCCCGACAGTTGCCGCCTTGGCTCATCAGCCCCAGCATTTT
CDR3: CASSMPPTVAALAHQPQHF

V: TRBV10-3
D: .
size: .
J: TRBJ2-5
DNA: TGTGCCATCAGTGAGTCACTACAGGGAGTCCAAGAGACCCAGTACTTC
CDR3: CAISESLQGVQETQYF

V: TRBV5-5
D: .
size: .
J: TRBJ2-1
DNA: TGTGCCAGCAGCCTGGATCTGGGCCTCAATGAGCAGTTCTTC
CDR3: CASSLDLGLNEQFF

V: TRBV6-5
D: TRBD1
size: .
J: TRBJ1-1
DNA: TGTGCCAGCACAAAAGGGAGGACAGGGGGCACTGAAGCTTTCTTT
CDR3: CASTKGRTGGTEAFF

V: TRBV13
D: TRBD1
size: few
J: TRBJ1-4
DNA: TGTGCCAGCAGCTCCCCGGGACAGGATGGGGAAAAACTGTTTTTT
CDR3: CASSSPGQDGEKLFF

V: TRBV4-1
D: .
size: .
J: TRBJ1-1
DNA: TGCGCCAGCAGCCAAGATCTTTGGGGCCCAAACACTGAAGCTTTCTTT
CDR3: CASSQDLWGPNTEAFF

V: TRBV19
D: .
size: .
J: TRBJ1-2
DNA: TGTGCCAGTAGTATAGGGCCGGCCGGAGACTATGGCTACACCTTC
CDR3: CASSIGPAGDYGYTF

V: TRBV18
D: TRBD1
size: .
J: TRBJ1-2
DNA: TGTGCCAGCTCACCATCAGGGGGTAACTATGGCTACACCTTC
CDR3: CASSPSGGNYGYTF

V: TRBV19
D: .
size: .
J: TRBJ1-5
DNA: TGTGCCAGTCAAGAGAGACAGGAATATAGCAATCAGCCCCAGCATTTT
CDR3: CASQERQEYSNQPQHF

V: TRBV10-2
D: .
size: .
J: TRBJ1-1
DNA: TGCGCCAGCAGTGAGTCGACAGATGAAGCTTTCTTT
CDR3: CASSESTDEAFF

V: TRBV5-1
D: .
size: once
J: TRBJ2-5
DNA: TGCGCCAGCAGCTACGGAGTGCGTGAGACCCAGTACTTC
CDR3: CASSYGVRETQYF

V: TRBV5-1
D: .
size: once
J: TRBJ1-2
DNA: TGCGCCAGCAGCTTGGATATTAACTATGGCTACACCTTC
CDR3: CASSLDINYGYTF

V: TRBV7-9
D: TRBD2
size: .
J: TRBJ2-5
DNA: TGTGCCAGCAGCTTAGCGCGCGGGGGAATAGAGACCCAGTACTTC
CDR3: CASSLARGGIETQYF

V: TRBV19
D: TRBD1
size: .
J: TRBJ1-1
DNA: TGTGCCAGTAGTATCACCGCCTCGAGACAGGGGTTAAACACTGAAGCTTTCTTT
CDR3: CASSITASRQGLNTEAFF

V: TRBV5-1
D: .
size: .
J: TRBJ2-1
DNA: TGCGCCAGCAGCCCGGACAGCCCCTTAAGCTCCTACAATGAGCAGTTCTTC
CDR3: CASSPDSPLSSYNEQFF

V: TRBV6-5
D: .
size: .
J: TRBJ1-1
DNA: TGTGCCAGCACCACAAGCGGGGAAGAAGCTTTCTTT
CDR3: CASTTSGEEAFF

V: TRBV5-1
D: .
size: .
J: TRBJ2-7
DNA: TGCGCCAGCAGCTTGGTCCAGGGATCCTCCTACGAGCAGTACTTC
CDR3: CASSLVQGSSYEQYF